In this sample, the clone carrying this T cell receptor beta chain turned up a few times. The target antigen is unknown. This specimen belongs to a study of T-cell reconstitution after alpha-beta-depleted transplantation in children. TCRbeta library construction was performed incorporating unique molecular identifiers. TCRdb fed the PCR reads into MiXCR, producing one record per CDR3 protein. The repertoire consists of around 800,000 distinct CDR3 sequences, with less than 20% occurring once and the leading ten covering around 5.3%. V shed 4 bases and J shed 4 bases, with 11 bases lying between them. The germline V gene has CDR1 LGHDT and CDR2 YNNKEL (reference sequence). The CDR3 has 14 residues. Study-wide results and caveats: The origin of high day-60 TCRbeta diversity in some patients lay in surviving recipient T cells and thymic progenitors. About two months after transplant, alpha-beta T cells reportedly came from several hundred expanded graft clones. Among T cells one year after transplant, newly produced cells accounted for most counts and diversity.

The source is a male patient aged 10-17 years who had a stem cell transplant for acute lymphoblastic leukemia, so the T cells may come from the graft donor. The sample consisted of PBMCs, mostly from graft donor cells, taken 360 days after TCRalphabeta/CD19-depleted stem cell transplant. The chain couples TRBV3-1 to TRBJ1-5; D gene uncertain. The DNA for the CDR3 is TGTGCCAGCAGCCGCGCCCACAGTAATCAGCCCCAGCATTTT. Translating gives CASSRAHSNQPQHF.